Following are 24 T cell receptor beta chains from one sample sequenced in a study of blood T cell repertoires in COVID-19. Sequenced by immunoSEQ multiplex PCR; TCRdb stores in-frame clones only, minus some. The sample holds fewer than 350,000 clones, less than 90% seen once. The sequenced material came from peripheral blood. The receptors derive from a woman aged 25-40 years with COVID-19, enrolled during active disease.

The chain employs TRBV19 and TRBJ2-2; D is unclear. Germline CDR1 is LNHDA and CDR2 is SQIVND (reference sequence). Trimming took 3 bases from V and 1 from J, leaving 9 bases between them. CDR3 size: 15 residues. The CDR3 loop is CASSMSQMNTGELFF. As DNA, the CDR3 is TGTGCCAGTAGTATGTCACAGATGAACACCGGGGAGCTGTTTTTT.

This chain links TRBV10-3 with TRBJ1-2; TRBD1 matches 9 bases. The ends lost 6 bases at V and 4 bases at J; junction bases unmatched: 3. This CDR3 is built from 13 residues. The V gene's germline CDR1 is ENHRY and CDR2 SYGVKD. The CDR3 DNA sequence: TGTGCCATCAGAACGACAGGGGGCTATGGCTACACCTTC. Residues: CAIRTTGGYGYTF.

The chain couples TRBV6-5 to TRBJ1-2; D might be TRBD1 (6 bases). V was pared by 7 bases and J by 4 bases, with 16 bases between. The CDR3 is made up of 14 amino acids. The germline CDR1 and CDR2 sequences are MNHEY and SVGAGI. The CDR3 DNA sequence: TGTGCCAGCACCCCCGGTGGGGGCACCTATGGCTACACCTTC. This codes for CASTPGGGTYGYTF.

The rearrangement uses TRBV27 and TRBJ1-1; D remains unclear. The CDR3 sequence is 13 residues long. V shed 4 bases and J shed 0 bases, with 6 bases lying between them. The germline V gene has CDR1 MNHEY and CDR2 SMNVEV (reference sequence). Here the CDR3 DNA reads TGTGCCAGCAGTTCCCTGTTGAACACTGAAGCTTTCTTT. It is translated as CASSSLLNTEAFF.

The DNA for the CDR3 is TGTGCCAGCAGGGGACAGGGGAAGAACGAGCAGTACTTC. As protein: CASRGQGKNEQYF. This chain uses TRBV6-6 with TRBJ2-7; 10 nucleotides match TRBD1. The CDR3 consists of 13 residues. The V gene end was trimmed by 6 bases and the J gene end by 5 bases; junction bases not matched to a gene: 4. CDR1 is MNHNY and CDR2 is SVGAGI in the germline V gene (reference sequence).

The chain recombines TRBV9 with TRBJ2-3; 7 nucleotides align to TRBD2. This CDR3 is built from 18 residues. Germline CDR1 is SGDLS and CDR2 is YYNGEE. The V segment lost 0 bases and the J segment 5 bases; nucleotides outside the gene matches: 15. CDR3 sequence: CASSVGEGTRRWQDTQYF. The CDR3 DNA sequence: TGTGCCAGCAGCGTAGGGGAGGGCACTAGGCGGTGGCAAGATACGCAGTATTTT. Filled out from reference TRBV9 and TRBJ2-3, the complete variable domain reads DSGVTQTPKHLITATGQRVTLRCSPRSGDLSVYWYQQSLDQGLQFLIQYYNGEERAKGNILERFSAQQFPDLHSELNLSSLELGDSALYFCASSVGEGTRRWQDTQYFGPGTRLTVL.

This sequence joins TRBV19 and TRBJ1-5, with D uncertain. CDR1 and CDR2 (germline): LNHDA, SQIVND (reference sequence). Trimming took off 8 bases at V and 2 bases at J, with 13 bases between the two ends. CDR3 length: 14 amino acids. CDR3 DNA: TGTGCCAGTGTCTCCATAGATGGCAATCAGCCCCAGCATTTT. Its protein is CASVSIDGNQPQHF. Together with reference TRBV19 and TRBJ1-5, the CDR3 gives the full variable domain: DGGITQSPKYLFRKEGQNVTLSCEQNLNHDAMYWYRQDPGQGLRLIYYSQIVNDFQKGDIAEGYSVSREKKESFPLTVTSAQKNPTAFYLCASVSIDGNQPQHFGDGTRLSIL.

The chain couples TRBV5-1 to TRBJ2-3; 9 bases line up with TRBD1. The CDR3 loop spans 13 amino acids. In germline, CDR1 is SGHRS, CDR2 YFSETQ. Trimming took 6 bases from V and 7 from J; bases not matched to a gene: 6. CDR3 region: CASNPTGGHTQYF. In DNA, the CDR3 is TGCGCCAGCAACCCGACAGGGGGGCATACGCAGTATTTT. Filled out from reference TRBV5-1 and TRBJ2-3, the complete variable domain reads KAGVTQTPRYLIKTRGQQVTLSCSPISGHRSVSWYQQTPGQGLQFLFEYFSETQRNKGNFPGRFSGRQFSNSRSEMNVSTLELGDSALYLCASNPTGGHTQYFGPGTRLTVL.

V gene TRBV15 combines with J gene TRBJ1-2, with no clear D. CDR3 length: 16 residues. The germline CDR1 and CDR2 sequences are LNHNV and YYDKDF (reference sequence). Trimming stripped 0 bases from V and 2 bases from J, with 13 bases between. The CDR3 DNA is TGTGCCACCAGCAGAGAGGCCCCCAGTGCAAACTATGGCTACACCTTC. Translated, it gives CATSREAPSANYGYTF.

This chain connects TRBV12-3 or TRBV12-4 to TRBJ1-1; D is unclear. This CDR3 has 13 amino acids. V lost 3 bases and J lost 3, with 8 bases in between. Written as DNA, the CDR3 is TGTGCCAGCAGTTTCCCCGGGTACACTGAAGCTTTCTTT. It yields the protein CASSFPGYTEAFF.

The genes are TRBV30 and TRBJ2-7; D is uncertain. Germline values: CDR1 GTSNPN, CDR2 SVGIG (reference sequence). The CDR3 totals 13 residues. Trimming pared 2 bases from V and 2 bases from J, leaving 10 bases between. CDR3 residues: CAWSSPMTYEQYF. The CDR3 bases are TGTGCCTGGAGTTCCCCTATGACCTACGAGCAGTACTTC.

The chain couples TRBV5-1 to TRBJ2-1, with 7 bases identical to TRBD1. The CDR3 is 14 residues long. V was pared by 4 bases and J by 4 bases, with 5 bases of the junction left unmatched. The germline V gene has CDR1 SGHRS and CDR2 YFSETQ. In nucleotides, the CDR3 is TGCGCCAGCAGCAGAGGGGGCACGTACAATGAGCAGTTCTTC. Its translation: CASSRGGTYNEQFF. Based on the CDR3 plus reference TRBV5-1 and TRBJ2-1, the full variable domain is KAGVTQTPRYLIKTRGQQVTLSCSPISGHRSVSWYQQTPGQGLQFLFEYFSETQRNKGNFPGRFSGRQFSNSRSEMNVSTLELGDSALYLCASSRGGTYNEQFFGPGTRLTVL.

The genes are TRBV19 and TRBJ1-1, with D possibly TRBD1 on 6 matching bases. V lost 6 bases and J lost 0, with 11 bases in between. Germline-derived CDR1 and CDR2 are LNHDA and SQIVND (reference sequence). The length of the CDR3 is 14 residues. The CDR3 DNA sequence: TGTGCCAGTAGCTCCGGGACATTGAACACTGAAGCTTTCTTT. Protein sequence: CASSSGTLNTEAFF.

This clone has more than one count but fewer than ten. The chain is built from TRBV12-5 and TRBJ2-7, with TRBD1 as a possible D gene (5 bases). The CDR3 has 13 residues. Between the trimmed V and J ends, which lost 5 bases and 7 bases, there was a span of 15 bases. The germline V gene has CDR1 LGHNT and CDR2 FRNRAP. The CDR3 protein is CASGRQGMEEQYF. The CDR3 DNA is TGTGCTAGTGGTCGTCAGGGTATGGAGGAGCAGTACTTC.

The chain joins TRBV11-3 to TRBJ2-1; TRBD1 matches 12 bases. J was trimmed by 6 bases and V by 5 bases; bases with no gene match: 11. The length of the CDR3 is 17 residues. Looked up from germline, CDR1 is SGHNT and CDR2 is YENEEA. The CDR3 region is CASSEGTGGFRVNEQFF. DNA for the CDR3: TGTGCCAGCAGCGAGGGGACAGGGGGCTTTCGTGTCAATGAGCAGTTCTTC.

The V and J genes are TRBV27 and TRBJ2-3; D may be TRBD1 (5 bases). This CDR3 has 17 residues. CDR1 and CDR2 (germline): MNHEY, SMNVEV (reference sequence). The V gene lost 5 bases and the J gene lost 2 bases, with 20 bases spanning the gap. This CDR3 is CASSARPGQSSTDTQYF. For the CDR3, the DNA is TGTGCCAGCAGTGCGCGCCCTGGACAATCTTCCACAGATACGCAGTATTTT.

This clone has only one observation. The CDR3 DNA is TGTGCCAGCAGCCCCCGCCCCCGAACCCGGGGGGAGAATTTGGAGACCCAGTACTTC. This gives the protein CASSPRPRTRGENLETQYF. The chain uses TRBV21-1 and TRBJ2-5; the table's D gene call, TRBD2, was not cross checked with the DNA. TRBV21-1 constitutes a pseudogene. This CDR3 comprises 19 residues.

The chain carries TRBV19 and TRBJ1-2, with TRBD1 matching 7 bases. The CDR3 has 14 residues. Germline V gene lookup returns CDR1 LNHDA and CDR2 SQIVND (reference sequence). The trim removed 3 bases at V and 6 bases at J, leaving 7 bases unmatched. The CDR3 DNA reads TGTGCCAGTAGTATTCCACAGGGGATTGATGGCTACACCTTC. Its translation is CASSIPQGIDGYTF.

V is TRBV19 and J is TRBJ1-2; D unclear. CDR3 length: 14 amino acids. CDR1 and CDR2 (germline): LNHDA, SQIVND (reference sequence). Trimming left V 3 bases short and J 4 bases short, with 12 bases between. This CDR3 is CASSIPGYGYGYTF. Written as DNA, the CDR3 is TGTGCCAGTAGTATCCCGGGGTACGGCTATGGCTACACCTTC.

The chain combines TRBV5-1 with TRBJ2-7; 7 nucleotides align to TRBD2. This CDR3 is 13 amino acids long. Germline lookup yields CDR1 SGHRS and CDR2 YFSETQ. After removal of 4 bases from V and 6 bases from J, the junction contained 7 bases not matched to a gene. The chain's CDR3 is CASSRLGGGEQYF. The CDR3 nucleotides are TGCGCCAGCAGCCGCCTGGGGGGGGGCGAGCAGTACTTC.

The chain employs TRBV5-5 and TRBJ1-1, with 7 nucleotides matching TRBD1. CDR3 size: 15 residues. Germline V gene lookup returns CDR1 SGHKS and CDR2 YYEKEE (reference sequence). Trimming removed 5 bases from V and 0 bases from J; junction bases left unmatched: 7. This CDR3 reads CASRRDSHMNTEAFF. The CDR3 coding sequence is TGTGCCAGCAGACGGGACAGCCACATGAACACTGAAGCTTTCTTT.

This chain links TRBV4-1 with TRBJ1-2; D is undetermined. The CDR3 sequence is 13 residues long. CDR1 is MGHRA, CDR2 YSYEKL, per germline. The V end was cut by 0 bases, the J end by 6 bases, with 8 bases between. The CDR3 is CASSQEETDGYTF. In DNA, the CDR3 is TGCGCCAGCAGCCAAGAAGAAACGGATGGCTACACCTTC.

This chain joins TRBV19 and TRBJ1-2, with D perhaps matching TRBD1 (6 bases). Germline values: CDR1 LNHDA, CDR2 SQIVND (reference sequence). CDR3 length: 16 amino acids. Trimming took off 4 bases at V and 4 bases at J, with 19 bases between the two ends. The CDR3 is CASSTVPTGPLYGYTF. The CDR3 region has the DNA TGTGCCAGTAGTACTGTTCCGACAGGACCTCTCTATGGCTACACCTTC.

The gene calls are TRBV12-3 or TRBV12-4 and TRBJ2-7, with D hard to call. V dropped 7 bases and J dropped 3 bases, with 7 bases sitting between them. The CDR3 loop spans 11 amino acids. The CDR3 region is CASTLGYEQYF. CDR3 nucleotides: TGTGCCAGCACTCTAGGCTACGAGCAGTACTTC.